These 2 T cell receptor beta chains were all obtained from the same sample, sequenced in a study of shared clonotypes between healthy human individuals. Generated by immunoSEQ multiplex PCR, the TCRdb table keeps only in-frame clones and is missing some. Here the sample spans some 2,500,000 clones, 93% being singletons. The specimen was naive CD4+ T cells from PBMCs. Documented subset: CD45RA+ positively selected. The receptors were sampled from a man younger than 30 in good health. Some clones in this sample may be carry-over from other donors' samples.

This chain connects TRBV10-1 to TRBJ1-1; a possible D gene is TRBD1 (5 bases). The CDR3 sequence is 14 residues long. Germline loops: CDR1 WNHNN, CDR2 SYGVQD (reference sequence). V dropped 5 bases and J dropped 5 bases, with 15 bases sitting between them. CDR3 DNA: TGCGCCAGCAGTCTGGGGACGGGGCAGACTGAAGCTTTCTTT. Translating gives CASSLGTGQTEAFF.

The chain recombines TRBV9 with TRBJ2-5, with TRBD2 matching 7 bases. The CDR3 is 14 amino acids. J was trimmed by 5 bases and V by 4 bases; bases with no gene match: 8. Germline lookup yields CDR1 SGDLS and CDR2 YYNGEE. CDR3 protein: CASSSSGSGETQYF. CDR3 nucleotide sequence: TGTGCCAGCAGCAGTAGCGGGTCCGGGGAGACCCAGTACTTC.